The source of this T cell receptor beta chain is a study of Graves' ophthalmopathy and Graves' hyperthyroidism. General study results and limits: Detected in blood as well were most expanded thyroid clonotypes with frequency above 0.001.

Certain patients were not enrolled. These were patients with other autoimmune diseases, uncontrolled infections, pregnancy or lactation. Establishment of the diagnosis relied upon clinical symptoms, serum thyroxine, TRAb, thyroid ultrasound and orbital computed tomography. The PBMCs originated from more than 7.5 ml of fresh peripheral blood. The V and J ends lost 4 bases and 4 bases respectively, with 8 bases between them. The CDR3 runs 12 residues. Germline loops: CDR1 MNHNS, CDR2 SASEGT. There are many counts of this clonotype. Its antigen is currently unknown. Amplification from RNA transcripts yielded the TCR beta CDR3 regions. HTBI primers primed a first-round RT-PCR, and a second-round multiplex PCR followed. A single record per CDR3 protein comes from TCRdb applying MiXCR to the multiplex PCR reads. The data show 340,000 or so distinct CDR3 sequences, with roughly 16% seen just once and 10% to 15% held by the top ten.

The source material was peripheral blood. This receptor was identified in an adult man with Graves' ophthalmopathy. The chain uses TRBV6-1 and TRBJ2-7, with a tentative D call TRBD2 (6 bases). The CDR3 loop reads CASSVAGYEQYF. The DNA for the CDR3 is TGTGCCAGCAGTGTCGCGGGGTACGAGCAGTACTTC.